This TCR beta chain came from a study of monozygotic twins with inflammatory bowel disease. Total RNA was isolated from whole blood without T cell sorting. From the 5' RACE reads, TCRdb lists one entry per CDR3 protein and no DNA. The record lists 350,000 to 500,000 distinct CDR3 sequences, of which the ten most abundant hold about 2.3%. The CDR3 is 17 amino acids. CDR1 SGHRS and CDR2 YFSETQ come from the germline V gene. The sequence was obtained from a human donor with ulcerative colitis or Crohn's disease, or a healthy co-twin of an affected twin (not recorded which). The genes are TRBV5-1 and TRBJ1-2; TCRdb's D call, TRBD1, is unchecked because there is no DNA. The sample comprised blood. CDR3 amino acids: CASSPLEGTTTNYGYTF.